The 10 T cell receptor beta chains below were found in one sample sequenced in a study of shared clonotypes between healthy human individuals. TCRdb keeps only in-frame clones here, not all; method: immunoSEQ multiplex PCR. The repertoire holds a few million clones, with around 90% as singletons. Material: naive CD4+ T cells sorted from blood. This sample's subset: CD45RA+ positively selected. The source is a man aged 18 to 35 in good health.

V gene TRBV27 combines with J gene TRBJ1-2, with TRBD1 matching 8 bases. CDR3 length: 14 amino acids. Germline values: CDR1 MNHEY, CDR2 SMNVEV (reference sequence). Losses at the gene ends were 5 bases for V and 4 bases for J; bases not matched to a gene: 6. CDR3 sequence (DNA): TGTGCCAGCAGTACTCAGGGGGCGATCTATGGCTACACCTTC. It specifies CASSTQGAIYGYTF.

The V gene is TRBV30, the J gene TRBJ2-3; 9 bases are shared with TRBD1. The CDR3 sequence is 15 residues long. With 3 bases clipped from V and 3 bases from J, the junction kept 7 bases outside the gene matches. The germline V gene encodes CDR1 GTSNPN and CDR2 SVGIG (reference sequence). CDR3 sequence reads: CAWRDRGWYTDTQYF. The CDR3 DNA follows: TGTGCCTGGAGGGACAGGGGATGGTATACAGATACGCAGTATTTT.

The V call is TRBV5-1, the J call TRBJ2-7, with D possibly being TRBD1 (6 bases). Germline loops: CDR1 SGHRS, CDR2 YFSETQ. CDR3 length equals 14 residues. V was pared by 2 bases and J by 0 bases, with 9 bases between. This CDR3 reads CASSFRDNSYEQYF. The CDR3 DNA reads TGCGCCAGCAGCTTCCGGGACAACTCCTACGAGCAGTACTTC.

The J gene is TRBJ2-1, the V gene TRBV11-1; D remains unclear. The CDR3 consists of 15 residues. V was trimmed by 1 base and J by 2 bases, leaving 9 bases between them. Germline-derived CDR1 and CDR2 are SGHAT and FQDESV (reference sequence). The CDR3 reads CASSLEERPYNEQFF. CDR3 nucleotides: TGTGCCAGCAGCTTAGAGGAGCGACCCTACAATGAGCAGTTCTTC.

This clone was counted once. V is TRBV6-5 and J is TRBJ2-7; 8 bases match TRBD1. This CDR3 has 15 residues. CDR1 is MNHEY, CDR2 SVGAGI, per germline. V dropped 4 bases and J dropped 1; count of bases not matched to a gene: 6. The CDR3 reads CASSFQGTGSYEQYF. The CDR3 nucleotides are TGTGCCAGCAGTTTTCAAGGGACAGGATCCTACGAGCAGTACTTC.

The chain employs TRBV4-3 and TRBJ2-3; 11 bases fit TRBD2. Germline CDR1 LGHNA, CDR2 YSLEER. Trimming cost V 4 bases and J 4 bases; bases outside gene matches: 7. This CDR3 has 16 residues. The CDR3 coding sequence is TGCGCCAGCAGCCGCGAGATAGCGGGAGGGCCAGATACGCAGTATTTT. This encodes CASSREIAGGPDTQYF.

In DNA, the CDR3 is TGCGCCAGCAGCACCAACGCAGGGCCTGCCTCCTACGAGCAGTACTTC. Encoded protein: CASSTNAGPASYEQYF. The rearrangement uses TRBV5-1 and TRBJ2-7; D is perhaps TRBD1 (5 bases). Germline-derived CDR1 and CDR2 are SGHRS and YFSETQ. The CDR3 extends over 16 amino acids. V lost 4 bases and J 0 bases, leaving 17 bases between the germline ends.

The chain links TRBV7-9 to TRBJ2-1; 10 nucleotides agree with TRBD1. V gave up 5 bases and J gave up 7 bases; unmatched junction bases: 11. The CDR3 is 16 amino acids. Germline CDR1 is SEHNR and CDR2 is FQNEAQ (reference sequence). The CDR3 DNA is TGTGCCAGCAGCCCAAAATTCGGGACAGGGGATAATGAGCAGTTCTTC. It codes for CASSPKFGTGDNEQFF.

The chain links TRBV30 to TRBJ1-2; 7 bases align to TRBD1. Germline loops: CDR1 GTSNPN, CDR2 SVGIG (reference sequence). With 4 bases clipped from V and 3 bases from J, the junction kept 5 bases outside the gene matches. The CDR3 is 13 residues long. The chain's CDR3 is CAWTDREDYGYTF. CDR3 sequence (DNA): TGTGCCTGGACCGACAGGGAGGACTATGGCTACACCTTC.

The chain is built from TRBV10-1 and TRBJ2-5; maybe TRBD1 (5 bases). Germline V gene sequence: CDR1 WNHNN, CDR2 SYGVQD (reference sequence). V dropped 4 bases and J dropped 5 bases, with 11 bases sitting between them. CDR3 length: 13 residues. The CDR3 reads CASSGQYAETQYF. CDR3 sequence (DNA): TGCGCCAGCAGTGGACAGTACGCGGAGACCCAGTACTTC.